These T cell receptor beta chains were read from a single sample in a study of blood T cell repertoires in COVID-19. The data were produced by immunoSEQ multiplex PCR, yet TCRdb's version contains in-frame clones alone and is incomplete. The sample lists 95,000 to 110,000 clones; about 80% were seen once. The sample taken for sequencing was peripheral blood. The receptors were gathered from a man in his 70s with acute or convalescent COVID-19. CDR3s include the opening cysteine and the closing phenylalanine or tryptophan. D genes are given only for firm matches. Expanded clones get a size class; other rows say once, few or many, or leave the size out.

d_gene	v_gene	len	abundance	j_gene	CDR3nt	CDR3aa
TRBD2	TRBV6-5	14	-	TRBJ2-7	TGTGCCAGCAGGGGTAGCGGGGGGGCCTACGAGCAGTACTTC	CASRGSGGAYEQYF
TRBD2	TRBV7-2	15	-	TRBJ2-1	TGTGCCAGCAGCTTTCGACCTAGCGGGGGGGAAGAGCAGTTCTTC	CASSFRPSGGEEQFF
-	TRBV5-1	16	-	TRBJ2-3	TGCGCCAGCAGCTCATCCCCGGGACTGAGCACAGATACGCAGTATTTT	CASSSSPGLSTDTQYF
-	TRBV11-2	11	-	TRBJ2-7	TGTGCCAGCAGCAACCGGTACGAGCAGTACTTC	CASSNRYEQYF
-	TRBV7-9	12	few	TRBJ2-7	TGTGCCAGCAGCCCCGCTGGGCACGAGCAGTACTTC	CASSPAGHEQYF
-	TRBV5-1	15	-	TRBJ2-2	TGCGCCAGCAGCTTATCGGGACACTCCACCGGGGAGCTGTTTTTT	CASSLSGHSTGELFF
-	TRBV27	16	-	TRBJ2-1	TGTGCCAGCAGCAGGGGGGCGGGGAACTCCTACAATGAGCAGTTCTTC	CASSRGAGNSYNEQFF
TRBD1	TRBV7-9	13	few	TRBJ1-1	TGTGCCAGCAGCCTACAGGGGAGCATTGAAGCTTTCTTT	CASSLQGSIEAFF
TRBD2	TRBV9	16	-	TRBJ2-3	TGTGCCAGCAGCTTCGGGACTAGCGGGGGCTCAGATACGCAGTATTTT	CASSFGTSGGSDTQYF
TRBD1	TRBV29-1	15	-	TRBJ2-5	TGCAGCGTTGAAGCCGGGACAGTCTTAGGGGGGACCCAGTACTTC	CSVEAGTVLGGTQYF
-	TRBV6-2/TRBV6-3	12	-	TRBJ1-1	TGTGCCAGCAGCCCCGACAGGTCTGAAGCTTTCTTT	CASSPDRSEAFF
TRBD2	TRBV11-1	15	-	TRBJ2-5	TGTGCCAGCATAGCGGGGCCTGGCTTGGGGGAGACCCAGTACTTC	CASIAGPGLGETQYF
TRBD1	TRBV7-6	15	few	TRBJ1-6	TGTGCCAGCAGCTCCGGCCCTCAGGGGGAATCACCCCTCCACTTT	CASSSGPQGESPLHF
-	TRBV7-2	13	-	TRBJ1-2	TGTGCCAGCCGCGACTTGACTAACTATGGCTACACCTTC	CASRDLTNYGYTF
TRBD1	TRBV27	16	-	TRBJ2-3	TGTGCCAGCAGTCTCCGGACAGGATTTAGGACAGATACGCAGTATTTT	CASSLRTGFRTDTQYF
TRBD2	TRBV9	19	few	TRBJ2-3	TGTGCCAGCAGCCCCCGTGGACTAGCGGGGACGTCAAGGACAGATACGCAGTATTTT	CASSPRGLAGTSRTDTQYF
-	TRBV4-2	15	once	TRBJ1-5	TGTGCCAGCAGCCAAGATCGGGCAGGGAATCAGCCCCAGCATTTT	CASSQDRAGNQPQHF
-	TRBV3-1/TRBV3-2	16	-	TRBJ2-2	TGTGCCAGCAGCCAAGAGGCAGGGTCGAACACCGGGGAGCTGTTTTTT	CASSQEAGSNTGELFF
-	TRBV18	13	-	TRBJ1-1	TGTGCCAGCTCACCAGTAAGGAGCCCTGAAGCTTTCTTT	CASSPVRSPEAFF
-	TRBV2	13	once	TRBJ1-2	TGTGCCAGCAGTGAGGAGGGGCCGGGAGGCTACACCTTC	CASSEEGPGGYTF
-	TRBV9	15	-	TRBJ1-1	TGTGCCAGCAGCAAGGGACACATGGGGAACACTGAAGCTTTCTTT	CASSKGHMGNTEAFF
TRBD1	TRBV11-2	16	once	TRBJ2-7	TGTGCCAGCAGCTTAGATTTCGCAGGGGGCCGATACGAGCAGTACTTC	CASSLDFAGGRYEQYF
-	TRBV4-3	13	-	TRBJ1-1	TGCGCCAGCAGCCAAACAGGGAGCACTGAAGCTTTCTTT	CASSQTGSTEAFF
-	TRBV11-2	16	-	TRBJ2-7	TGTGCCAGCAGCCGGCGTAGGATCGCGGGAAGCTACGAGCAGTACTTC	CASSRRRIAGSYEQYF
-	TRBV7-6	13	-	TRBJ2-3	TGTGCCAGCAGCTCGAATCTAGTAGATACGCAGTATTTT	CASSSNLVDTQYF
-	TRBV28	12	few	TRBJ2-5	TGTGCCAGCAGTCCAGCTCAGGGGACCCAGTACTTC	CASSPAQGTQYF